This T cell receptor (beta chain) was identified in a study of beta chain features in type 1 diabetes. cDNA synthesis used the whole RNA isolate, giving expressed TCRB sequences. Roughly 3.5 million reads per sample were averaged for naive, central memory and regulatory samples. Repertoires were generated with immunoSEQ multiplex PCR, while TCRdb's copy carries only in-frame clones and drops some. The sample consists of 300,000 to 350,000 clones, 6.5% to 10% of them appearing once. Markers CD45RO/CCR7/CD25/CD127/CD95/CD27 served to sort CD4+ naive, central memory, regulatory and stem cell-like memory cells. Trimming removed 3 bases from V and 2 bases from J; junction bases left unmatched: 4. Germline values: CDR1 SGHTA, CDR2 FQGNSA. The CDR3 spans 16 residues. This clone occurred a few times.

This receptor was identified in a woman aged 18 to 35 in good health. Sequencing input: central memory CD4+ T cells from blood. This chain uses TRBV7-2 with TRBJ2-5; 12 bases align to TRBD2. The CDR3 DNA is TGTGCCAGCAGCTTGGGACTAGCGGGCGGACAAGAGACCCAGTACTTC. Encoded protein: CASSLGLAGGQETQYF.